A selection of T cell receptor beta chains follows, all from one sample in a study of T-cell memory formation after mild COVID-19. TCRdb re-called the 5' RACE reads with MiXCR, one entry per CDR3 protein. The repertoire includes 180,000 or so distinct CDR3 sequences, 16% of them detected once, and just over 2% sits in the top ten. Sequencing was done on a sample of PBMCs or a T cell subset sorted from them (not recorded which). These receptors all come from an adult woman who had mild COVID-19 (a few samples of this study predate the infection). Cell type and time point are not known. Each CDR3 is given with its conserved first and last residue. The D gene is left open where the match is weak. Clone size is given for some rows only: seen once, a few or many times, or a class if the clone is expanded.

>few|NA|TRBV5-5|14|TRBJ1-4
TGTGCCAGCAGCTTGGGGTTGCCAAATGAAAAACTGTTTTTT
CASSLGLPNEKLFF
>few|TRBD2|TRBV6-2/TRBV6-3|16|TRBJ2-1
TGTGCCAGCAGAAAACTAGCGGGAGGCTCCTACAATGAGCAGTTCTTC
CASRKLAGGSYNEQFF
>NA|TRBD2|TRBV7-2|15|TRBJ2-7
TGTGCCAGCAGCTTAGTGGCGGGAGGGCCTGGCGAGCAGTACTTC
CASSLVAGGPGEQYF
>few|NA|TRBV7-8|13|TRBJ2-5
TGTGCCAGCAGCTCCCGGGGCGGAGAGACCCAGTACTTC
CASSSRGGETQYF
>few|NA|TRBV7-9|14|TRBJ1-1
TGTGCCAGCAGCGCCGGGACGGACTACACTGAAGCTTTCTTT
CASSAGTDYTEAFF
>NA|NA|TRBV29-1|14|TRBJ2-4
TGCAGCTCCCTAGGGCAGGGTGCCAAAAACATTCAGTACTTC
CSSLGQGAKNIQYF
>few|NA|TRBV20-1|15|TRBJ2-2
TGCAGTGCTAGAGCGGGGGGCGCGAACACCGGGGAGCTGTTTTTT
CSARAGGANTGELFF
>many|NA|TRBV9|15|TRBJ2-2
TGTGCCAGCAGCACGGGGACTTCTAACACCGGGGAGCTGTTTTTT
CASSTGTSNTGELFF
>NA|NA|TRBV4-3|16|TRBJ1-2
TGCGCCAGCAGCCAAGAGGTCTCCATAGGGCCCGGGGGCTACACCTTC
CASSQEVSIGPGGYTF
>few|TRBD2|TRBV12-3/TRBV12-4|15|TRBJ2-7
TGTGCCAGCAGTTCCAGGACTAGCGGAGCCCTCGAGCAGTACTTC
CASSSRTSGALEQYF
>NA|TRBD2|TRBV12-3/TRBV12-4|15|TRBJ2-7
TGTGCCAGCAGTTTAGGCGCGGGAGCGTGGTACGAGCAGTACTTC
CASSLGAGAWYEQYF
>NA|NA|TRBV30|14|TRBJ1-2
TGTGCCTGGAGTGTACTCCTGGGGGTCGGCGGCTACACCTTC
CAWSVLLGVGGYTF
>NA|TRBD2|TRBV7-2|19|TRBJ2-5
TGTGCCAGCAGCTCCGCACGACAGGGTTGGCGGGGGGGACAAGGTACCCAGTACTTC
CASSSARQGWRGGQGTQYF
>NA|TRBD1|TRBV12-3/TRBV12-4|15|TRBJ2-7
TGTGCCAGCAGTTCTGGACAGGGGGCGACCTACGAGCAGTACTTC
CASSSGQGATYEQYF
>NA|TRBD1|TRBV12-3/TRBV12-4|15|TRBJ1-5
TGTGCCAGCAGTTTAGCCCAGGGGGCCGGCCAGCCCCAGCATTTT
CASSLAQGAGQPQHF
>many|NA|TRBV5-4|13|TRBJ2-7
TGTGCCAGCAGCCCCTCTGGACGGGACGAGCAGTACTTC
CASSPSGRDEQYF
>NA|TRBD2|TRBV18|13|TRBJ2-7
TGTGCCAGCTCACCGGGACTATCGGAAGATCAGTACTTC
CASSPGLSEDQYF
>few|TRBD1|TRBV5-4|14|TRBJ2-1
TGTGCCAGCAGCTTTGGGGGACAGAGGAATGAGCAGTTCTTC
CASSFGGQRNEQFF
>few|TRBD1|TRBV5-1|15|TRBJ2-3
TGCGCCAGCAGCTCGACAGGGGCCCAAGGAGATACGCAGTATTTT
CASSSTGAQGDTQYF
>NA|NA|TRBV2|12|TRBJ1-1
TGTGCCAGCAGTGCCCACCCCTCTGAAGCTTTCTTT
CASSAHPSEAFF
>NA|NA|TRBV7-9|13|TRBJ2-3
TGTGCCAGCAGCCGCGTAGTTACAGATACGCAGTATTTT
CASSRVVTDTQYF
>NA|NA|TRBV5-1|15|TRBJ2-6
TGCGCCAGCAGCCCGTCAGGGGTCGGGGCCAACGTCCTGACTTTC
CASSPSGVGANVLTF
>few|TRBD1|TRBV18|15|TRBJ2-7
TGTGCCAGCTCACTTCGGACAGGGAGCGGCGACGAGCAGTACTTC
CASSLRTGSGDEQYF
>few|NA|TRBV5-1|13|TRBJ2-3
TGCGCCAGCAGCTTGGAGGGGGCAGATACGCAGTATTTT
CASSLEGADTQYF
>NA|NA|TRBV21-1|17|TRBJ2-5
TGTGCCAGCCCCAAAGGGACAGGGGCGCAGTCTAGAGAGACCCAGTACTTC
CASPKGTGAQSRETQYF
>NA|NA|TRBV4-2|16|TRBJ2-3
TGTGCCAGCAGCCCTCGGACGGTTTTAAGCACAGATACGCAGTATTTT
CASSPRTVLSTDTQYF
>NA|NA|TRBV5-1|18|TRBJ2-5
TGCGCCAGCAGCTTGGCCCTACTAACGACGGCAGTCCAAGAGACCCAGTACTTC
CASSLALLTTAVQETQYF
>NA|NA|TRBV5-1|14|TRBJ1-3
TGCGCCAGCCGACAGGCGAGCTCTGGAAACACCATATATTTT
CASRQASSGNTIYF
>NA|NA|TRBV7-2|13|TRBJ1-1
TGTGCCAGCAGCTTACTGGGACACACTGAAGCTTTCTTT
CASSLLGHTEAFF
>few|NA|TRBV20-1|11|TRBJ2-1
TGCAGTGCTCATAGGACTGGTGAGCAGTTCTTC
CSAHRTGEQFF
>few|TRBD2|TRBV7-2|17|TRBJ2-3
TGTGCCAGCAGCTTTCGACTAGCGGGAGGTTCGGGGGATACGCAGTATTTT
CASSFRLAGGSGDTQYF
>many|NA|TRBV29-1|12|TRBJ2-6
TGCAGCGTTTCAACCGGGGCCAACGTCCTGACTTTC
CSVSTGANVLTF
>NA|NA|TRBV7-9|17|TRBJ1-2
TGTGCCAGCACCACCCCACTTGGCAGGGCCAGGAACTATGGCTACACCTTC
CASTTPLGRARNYGYTF
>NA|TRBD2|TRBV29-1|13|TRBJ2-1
TGCAGCGTTGGCGGGGGGCCCTACAATGAGCAGTTCTTC
CSVGGGPYNEQFF
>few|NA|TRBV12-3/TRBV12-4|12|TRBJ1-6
TGTGCCAGCAGTTTTAGTGTCCCACCCCTCCACTTT
CASSFSVPPLHF
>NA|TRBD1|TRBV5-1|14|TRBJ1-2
TGCGCCAGCAGACCGAGACCCGACAGGGATGGCTACACCTTC
CASRPRPDRDGYTF
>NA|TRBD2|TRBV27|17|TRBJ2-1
TGTGCCAGCAGTCCCCCTAGCGGGAGTACTTCCTACAATGAGCAGTTCTTC
CASSPPSGSTSYNEQFF
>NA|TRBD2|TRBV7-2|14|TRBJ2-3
TGTGCCAGCAGGCCAGCGGGGCACACAGATACGCAGTATTTT
CASRPAGHTDTQYF
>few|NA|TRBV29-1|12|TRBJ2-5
TGCAGCGTTGAAACCGGAGCAGAGACCCAGTACTTC
CSVETGAETQYF
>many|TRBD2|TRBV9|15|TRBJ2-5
TGTGCCAGCAGCGTAGATAGCGGGAGAGGAGAGACCCAGTACTTC
CASSVDSGRGETQYF
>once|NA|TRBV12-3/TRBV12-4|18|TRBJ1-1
TGTGCCAGCAGTTTAGTAGAGTTTTTCGGGGGTCTGGACACTGAAGCTTTCTTT
CASSLVEFFGGLDTEAFF
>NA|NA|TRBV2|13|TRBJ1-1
TGTGCCAGCAGTGAAGAGGACCTCTCTTCACGGTGGTGG
CASSEEDLSSRWW
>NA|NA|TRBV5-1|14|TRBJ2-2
TGCGCCAGCAGCTACGAACATAACACCGGGGAGCTGTTTTTT
CASSYEHNTGELFF
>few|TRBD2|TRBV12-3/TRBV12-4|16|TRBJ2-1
TGTGCCAGCAGTTTATCCCCCCGGACTAGCGGGGACGAGCAGTTCTTC
CASSLSPRTSGDEQFF
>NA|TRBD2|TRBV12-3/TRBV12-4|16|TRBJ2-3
TGTGCCAGCAGTACATGGGGACTAGCGGGCACAGATACGCAGTATTTT
CASSTWGLAGTDTQYF
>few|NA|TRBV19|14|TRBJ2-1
TGTGCCAGTAGTATAGACGGGAGTGTGAATGAGCAGTTCTTC
CASSIDGSVNEQFF
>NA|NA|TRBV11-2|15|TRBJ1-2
TGTGCCAGCAGCTACGCGGCGACATCTAACTATGGCTACACCTTC
CASSYAATSNYGYTF
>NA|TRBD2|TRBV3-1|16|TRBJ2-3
TGTGCCAGCAGCCCGCGAGGGACTAGTGTCACAGATACGCAGTATTTT
CASSPRGTSVTDTQYF
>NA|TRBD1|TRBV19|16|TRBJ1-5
TGTGCCAGTAGTATAGTCTCCGGGACAGGGAATCAGCCCCAGCATTTT
CASSIVSGTGNQPQHF
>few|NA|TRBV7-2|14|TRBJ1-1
TGTGCCAGCAGCTTAGGAGGGGTAGGGACTGAAGCTTTCTTT
CASSLGGVGTEAFF
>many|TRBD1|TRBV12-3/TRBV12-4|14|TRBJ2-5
TGTGCCAGCAGTCCGGACAGGGGGCTAGAGACCCAGTACTTC
CASSPDRGLETQYF
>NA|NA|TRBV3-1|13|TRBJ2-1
TGTGCCAGCAGCCACGATAGGGACTCTGAGCAGTTCTTC
CASSHDRDSEQFF
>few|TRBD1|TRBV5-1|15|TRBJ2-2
TGCGCCAGCAGCTTCCGGGACAGGGGGACCGGGGAGCTGTTTTTT
CASSFRDRGTGELFF
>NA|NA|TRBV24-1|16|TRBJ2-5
TGTGCCACCAGTGCCCTAAGAGAGGACTCTAGGGAGACCCAGTACTTC
CATSALREDSRETQYF
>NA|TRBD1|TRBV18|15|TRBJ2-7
TGTGCCAGCTCACCTCCGGGACAGGGATGGGGCCAACTGTACTTC
CASSPPGQGWGQLYF
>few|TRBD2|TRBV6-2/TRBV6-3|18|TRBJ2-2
TGTGCCAGCAGTTACTACCCTAGCGGGACGGTGGTGACCGGGGAGCTGTTTTTT
CASSYYPSGTVVTGELFF
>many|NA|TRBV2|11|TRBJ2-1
TGTGCCAGCAGTGTACGGAAGGAGCAGTTCTTC
CASSVRKEQFF
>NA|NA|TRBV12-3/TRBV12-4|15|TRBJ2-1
TGTGCCAGCAGATTAGCGGTGAGCTCCTACAATGAGCAGTTCTTC
CASRLAVSSYNEQFF